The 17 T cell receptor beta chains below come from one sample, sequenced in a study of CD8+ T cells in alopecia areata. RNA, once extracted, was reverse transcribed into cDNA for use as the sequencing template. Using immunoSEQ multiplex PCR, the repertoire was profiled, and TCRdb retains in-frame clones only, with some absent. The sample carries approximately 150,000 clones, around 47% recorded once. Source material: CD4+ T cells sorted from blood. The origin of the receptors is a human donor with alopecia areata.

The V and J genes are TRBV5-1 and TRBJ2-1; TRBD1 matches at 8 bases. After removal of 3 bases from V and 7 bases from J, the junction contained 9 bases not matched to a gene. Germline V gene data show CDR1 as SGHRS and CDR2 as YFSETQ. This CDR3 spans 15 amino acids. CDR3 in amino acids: CASSSQGGYSNEQFF. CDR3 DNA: TGCGCCAGCAGCTCACAGGGGGGCTACAGTAATGAGCAGTTCTTC. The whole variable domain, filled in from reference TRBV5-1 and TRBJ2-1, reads KAGVTQTPRYLIKTRGQQVTLSCSPISGHRSVSWYQQTPGQGLQFLFEYFSETQRNKGNFPGRFSGRQFSNSRSEMNVSTLELGDSALYLCASSSQGGYSNEQFFGPGTRLTVL.

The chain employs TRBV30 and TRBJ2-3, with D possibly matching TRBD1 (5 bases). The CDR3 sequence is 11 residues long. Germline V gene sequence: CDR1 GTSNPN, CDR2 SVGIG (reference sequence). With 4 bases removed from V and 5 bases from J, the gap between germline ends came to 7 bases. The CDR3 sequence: CAWTTGDTQYF. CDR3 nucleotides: TGTGCCTGGACTACAGGAGATACGCAGTATTTT.

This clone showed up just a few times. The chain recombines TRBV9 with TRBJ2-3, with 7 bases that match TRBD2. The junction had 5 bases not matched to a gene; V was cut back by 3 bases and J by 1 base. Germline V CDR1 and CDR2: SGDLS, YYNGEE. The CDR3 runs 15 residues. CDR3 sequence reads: CASSARLAGTDTQYF. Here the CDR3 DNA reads TGTGCCAGCAGCGCAAGACTAGCAGGCACAGATACGCAGTATTTT.

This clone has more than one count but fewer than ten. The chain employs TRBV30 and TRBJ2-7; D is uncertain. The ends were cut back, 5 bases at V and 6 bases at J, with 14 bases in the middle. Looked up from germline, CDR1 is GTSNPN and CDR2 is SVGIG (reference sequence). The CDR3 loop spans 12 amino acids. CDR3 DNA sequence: TGTGCCTGGGGCGGTCTTCTTAGCGAGCAGTACTTC. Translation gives CAWGGLLSEQYF.

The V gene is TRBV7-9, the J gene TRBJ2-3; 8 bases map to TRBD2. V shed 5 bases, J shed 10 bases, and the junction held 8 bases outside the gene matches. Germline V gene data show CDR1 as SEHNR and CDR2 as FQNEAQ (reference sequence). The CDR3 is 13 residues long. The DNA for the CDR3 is TGTGCCAGCAGCCCTATACCTAGCGGGCCGCAGTATTTT. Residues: CASSPIPSGPQYF.

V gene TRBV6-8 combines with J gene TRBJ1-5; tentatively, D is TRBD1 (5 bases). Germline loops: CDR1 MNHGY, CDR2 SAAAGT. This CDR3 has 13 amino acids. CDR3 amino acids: CAPAGALRFPQHF. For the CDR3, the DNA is TGTGCGCCCGCCGGGGCCCTTCGTTTTCCCCAGCATTTT.

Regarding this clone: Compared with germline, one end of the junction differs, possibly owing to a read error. CDR3 loop: CASSLEIAGTTLF. The CDR3 DNA sequence: TGTGCCAGCAGCTTAGAAATAGCGGGGACAACCCTATTC. The rearrangement joins TRBV7-8 to TRBJ2-7; 8 bases match TRBD2. Germline CDR1 SGHVS, CDR2 FQNEAQ. This CDR3 spans 13 amino acids.

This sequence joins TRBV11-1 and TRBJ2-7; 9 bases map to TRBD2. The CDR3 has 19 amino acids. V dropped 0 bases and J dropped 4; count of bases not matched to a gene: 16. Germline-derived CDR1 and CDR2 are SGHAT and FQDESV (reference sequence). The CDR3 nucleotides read TGTGCCAGCAGCTTAGCGAGGGTAGCGGGAGCAGATTTCGGGTACGAGCAGTACTTC. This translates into CASSLARVAGADFGYEQYF.

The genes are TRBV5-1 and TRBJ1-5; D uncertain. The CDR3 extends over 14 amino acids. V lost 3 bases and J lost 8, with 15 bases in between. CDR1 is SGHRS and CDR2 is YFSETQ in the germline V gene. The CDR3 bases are TGCGCCAGCAGCTCCTTAGGTGGGGTAGAGCCCCAGCATTTT. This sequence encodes CASSSLGGVEPQHF.

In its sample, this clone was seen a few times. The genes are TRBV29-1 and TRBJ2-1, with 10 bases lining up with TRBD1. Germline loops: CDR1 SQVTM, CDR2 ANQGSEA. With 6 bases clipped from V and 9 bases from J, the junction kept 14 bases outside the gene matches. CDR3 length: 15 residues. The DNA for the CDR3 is TGCAGCGTGTACAGTTTGAGACAGGGGGCGGGTGAGCAGTTCTTC. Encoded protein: CSVYSLRQGAGEQFF.

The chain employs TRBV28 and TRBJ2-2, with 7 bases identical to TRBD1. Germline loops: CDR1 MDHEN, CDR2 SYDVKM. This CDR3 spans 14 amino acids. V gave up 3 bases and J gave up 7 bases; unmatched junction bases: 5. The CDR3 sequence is CASSLPTGIGELFF. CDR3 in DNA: TGTGCCAGCAGTTTGCCGACAGGGATCGGGGAGCTGTTTTTT.

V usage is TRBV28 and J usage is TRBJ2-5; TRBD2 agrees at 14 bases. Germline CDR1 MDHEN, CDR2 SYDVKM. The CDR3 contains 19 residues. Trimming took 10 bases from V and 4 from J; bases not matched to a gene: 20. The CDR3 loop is CATTPQWGLAGALRETQYF. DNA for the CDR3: TGTGCCACCACTCCCCAGTGGGGACTAGCGGGAGCCCTAAGAGAGACCCAGTACTTC.

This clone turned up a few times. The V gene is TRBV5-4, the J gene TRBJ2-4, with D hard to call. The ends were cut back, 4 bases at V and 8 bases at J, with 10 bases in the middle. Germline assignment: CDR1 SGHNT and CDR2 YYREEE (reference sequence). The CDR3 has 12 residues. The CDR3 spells CASSRPGDIQYF. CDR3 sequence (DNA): TGTGCCAGCAGCCGTCCTGGGGACATTCAGTACTTC.

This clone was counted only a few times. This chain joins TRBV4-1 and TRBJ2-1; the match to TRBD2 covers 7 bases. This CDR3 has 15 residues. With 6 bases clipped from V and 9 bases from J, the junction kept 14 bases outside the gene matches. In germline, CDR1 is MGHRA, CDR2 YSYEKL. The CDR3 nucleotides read TGCGCCAGCAGTCCCAGTTATGGCGGGAGCGGTGAGCAGTTCTTC. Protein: CASSPSYGGSGEQFF.

The CDR3 spells CASSLVSAGGYTF. CDR3 nucleotides: TGCGCCAGCAGCTTGGTTTCGGCAGGCGGCTACACCTTC. The chain employs TRBV5-1 and TRBJ1-2; the D is unclear. The CDR3 totals 13 residues. Germline V gene data show CDR1 as SGHRS and CDR2 as YFSETQ. V lost 0 bases and J 8 bases, leaving 11 bases between the germline ends.

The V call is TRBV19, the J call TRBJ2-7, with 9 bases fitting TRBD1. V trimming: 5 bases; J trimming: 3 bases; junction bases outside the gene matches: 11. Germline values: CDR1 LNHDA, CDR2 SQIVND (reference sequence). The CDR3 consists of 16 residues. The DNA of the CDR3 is TGTGCCAGTAGTGACCCGGGACAGGGAGGTGGCTACGAGCAGTACTTC. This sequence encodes CASSDPGQGGGYEQYF.

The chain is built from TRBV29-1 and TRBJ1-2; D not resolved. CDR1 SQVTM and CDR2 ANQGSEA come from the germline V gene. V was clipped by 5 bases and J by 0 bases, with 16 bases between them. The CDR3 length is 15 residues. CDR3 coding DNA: TGCAGCGTTACTCAGGTGGAAGGCTCTAACTATGGCTACACCTTC. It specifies CSVTQVEGSNYGYTF.